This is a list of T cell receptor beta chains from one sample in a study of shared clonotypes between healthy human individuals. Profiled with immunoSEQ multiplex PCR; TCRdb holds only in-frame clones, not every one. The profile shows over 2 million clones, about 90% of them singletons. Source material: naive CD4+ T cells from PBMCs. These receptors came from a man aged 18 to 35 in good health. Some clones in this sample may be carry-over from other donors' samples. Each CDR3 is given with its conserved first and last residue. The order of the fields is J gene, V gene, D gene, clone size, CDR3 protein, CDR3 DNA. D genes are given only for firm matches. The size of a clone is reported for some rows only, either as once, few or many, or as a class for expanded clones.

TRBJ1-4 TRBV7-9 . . CASSLVRTGEKLFF TGTGCCAGCAGCTTAGTTCGAACGGGGGAAAAACTGTTTTTT
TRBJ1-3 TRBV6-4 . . CASSDRPGNTIYF TGTGCCAGCAGTGACAGACCTGGAAACACCATATATTTT
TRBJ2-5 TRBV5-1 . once CASSPGTGETQYF TGCGCCAGCAGCCCGGGGACGGGAGAGACCCAGTACTTC
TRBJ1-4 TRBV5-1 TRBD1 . CASSPLGTGGEKLFF TGCGCCAGCAGCCCCCTCGGGACAGGGGGTGAAAAACTGTTTTTT
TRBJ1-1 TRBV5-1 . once CASSLGQITEAFF TGCGCCAGCAGCTTGGGGCAGATAACTGAAGCTTTCTTT
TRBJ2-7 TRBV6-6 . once CASSPPGYEQYF TGTGCCAGCAGCCCCCCCGGCTACGAGCAGTACTTC
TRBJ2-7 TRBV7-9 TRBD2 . CASSLTGGRQYF TGTGCCAGCAGCCTGACCGGGGGGAGGCAGTACTTC
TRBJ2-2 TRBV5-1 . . CASSSNTGELFF TGCGCCAGCAGCTCGAACACCGGGGAGCTGTTTTTT
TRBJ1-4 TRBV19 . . CASSSRGQVSEKLFF TGTGCCAGTTCTAGCCGAGGGCAGGTTAGCGAGAAACTGTTTTTT
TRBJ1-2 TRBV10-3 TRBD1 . CAISESGQGAAVYGYTF TGTGCCATCAGTGAGTCCGGACAGGGGGCGGCAGTCTATGGCTACACCTTC
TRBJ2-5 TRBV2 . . CASSPLVGGETQYF TGTGCCAGCAGCCCTCTAGTTGGTGGAGAGACCCAGTACTTC
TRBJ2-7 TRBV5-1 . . CASTPGPVWVFPYEQYF TGCGCCAGCACCCCGGGCCCGGTCTGGGTTTTTCCCTACGAGCAGTACTTC
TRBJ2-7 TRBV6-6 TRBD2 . CASEGTAGGRGEQYF TGTGCCAGCGAGGGGACGGCGGGAGGGCGGGGCGAGCAGTACTTC
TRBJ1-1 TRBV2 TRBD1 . CASSRQGNTEAFF TGTGCCAGCAGTCGACAGGGGAACACTGAAGCTTTCTTT
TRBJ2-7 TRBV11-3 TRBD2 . CASSSGGGTSGAYEQYF TGTGCCAGCAGTTCCGGTGGCGGGACTAGCGGTGCCTACGAGCAGTACTTC
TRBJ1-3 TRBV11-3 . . CASSSRNSGNTIYF TGTGCCAGCAGCAGCCGCAACTCTGGAAACACCATATATTTT
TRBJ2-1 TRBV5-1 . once CASSLAEGGGLSDEQFF TGCGCCAGCAGCTTGGCCGAGGGGGGAGGTCTTTCGGATGAGCAGTTCTTC
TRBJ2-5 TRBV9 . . CASSGAAGRWETQYF TGTGCCAGCAGCGGAGCCGCCGGTCGCTGGGAGACCCAGTACTTC
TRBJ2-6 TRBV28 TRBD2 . CASRTTSGRSSGANVLTF TGTGCCAGCAGGACCACTAGCGGGAGGAGCTCTGGGGCCAACGTCCTGACTTTC
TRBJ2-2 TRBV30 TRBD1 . CAWSPGTGATGELFF TGTGCCTGGAGTCCCGGGACAGGGGCCACCGGGGAGCTGTTTTTT
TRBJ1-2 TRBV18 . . CASSPEGTTMNGYTF TGTGCCAGCTCACCAGAGGGGACAACAATGAACGGCTACACCTTC
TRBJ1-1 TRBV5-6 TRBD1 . CASSLLDRGGTEAFF TGTGCCAGCAGCTTACTAGACAGGGGGGGAACTGAAGCTTTCTTT
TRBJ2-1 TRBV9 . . CASSVATYNEQFF TGTGCCAGCAGCGTAGCTACTTACAATGAGCAGTTCTTC
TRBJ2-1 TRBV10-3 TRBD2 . CAISEGAGTSSLNEQFF TGTGCCATCAGTGAGGGGGCCGGGACTAGTTCTCTCAATGAGCAGTTCTTC
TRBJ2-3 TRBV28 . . CASTPSGEGVLTDTQYF TGTGCCAGCACACCCTCAGGGGAAGGGGTCTTGACAGATACGCAGTATTTT
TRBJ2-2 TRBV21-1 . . CASRSNPSGFYLGTGELFF TGTGCCAGCAGATCCAACCCTAGCGGGTTCTATCTGGGTACCGGGGAGCTGTTTTTT
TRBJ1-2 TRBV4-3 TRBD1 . CASSQDTTGEVGYTF TGCGCCAGCAGCCAGGACACCACAGGGGAGGTTGGCTACACCTTC
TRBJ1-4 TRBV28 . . CASGQLNEKLFF TGTGCCAGCGGACAGCTTAATGAAAAACTGTTTTTT
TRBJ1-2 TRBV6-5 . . CASSPQDNYGYTF TGTGCCAGCAGCCCGCAAGATAACTATGGCTACACCTTC
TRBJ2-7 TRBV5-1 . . CASSFGGIGSYEQYF TGCGCCAGCAGCTTTGGGGGAATTGGCTCCTACGAGCAGTACTTC
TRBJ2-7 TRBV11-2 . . CASSLAWRPYEQYF TGTGCCAGCAGCTTAGCTTGGAGACCCTACGAGCAGTACTTC
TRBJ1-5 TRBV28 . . CASSLLTPHRGQPQHF TGTGCCAGCAGTTTATTAACCCCCCACCGCGGGCAGCCCCAGCATTTT
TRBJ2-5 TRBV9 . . CASSVAQQETQYF TGTGCCAGCAGCGTAGCACAGCAAGAGACCCAGTACTTC
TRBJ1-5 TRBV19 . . CASSISRDKYSNQPQHF TGTGCCAGTAGTATATCCAGGGACAAGTATAGCAATCAGCCCCAGCATTTT
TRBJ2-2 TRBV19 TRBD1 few CASTKSTGLTGELFF TGTGCCAGTACCAAATCGACAGGGCTCACCGGGGAGCTGTTTTTT
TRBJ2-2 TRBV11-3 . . CASSFRGELFF TGTGCCAGCAGCTTTCGCGGGGAGCTGTTTTTT
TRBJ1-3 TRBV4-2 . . CASSPLDTGPRSGNTIYF TGTGCCAGCAGCCCCCTGGACACAGGCCCACGCTCTGGAAACACCATATATTTT
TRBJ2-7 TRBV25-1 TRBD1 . CASSLPGQPYEQYF TGTGCCAGCTCGCTTCCGGGACAGCCCTACGAGCAGTACTTC
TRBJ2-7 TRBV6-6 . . CASRPGDRRPYEQYF TGTGCCAGCAGGCCCGGAGACAGACGTCCCTACGAGCAGTACTTC
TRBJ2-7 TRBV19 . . CASSPGTSYYEQYF TGTGCCAGTAGTCCTGGGACGAGCTACTACGAGCAGTACTTC
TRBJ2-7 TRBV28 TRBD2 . CASSSVSGSSYEQYF TGTGCCAGCAGTAGCGTTAGCGGGAGCTCCTACGAGCAGTACTTC
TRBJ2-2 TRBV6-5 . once CASSYSSLRGTGELFF TGTGCCAGCAGTTATTCTAGCCTCCGCGGGACCGGGGAGCTGTTTTTT
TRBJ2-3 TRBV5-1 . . CASSSDYGSTDTQYF TGCGCCAGCAGCTCGGACTATGGTAGCACAGATACGCAGTATTTT
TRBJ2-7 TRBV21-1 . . CASRTSGRAYEQYF TGTGCCAGCAGGACTAGCGGGAGAGCCTACGAGCAGTACTTC
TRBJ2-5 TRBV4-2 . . CASSQVAGRNKQETQYF TGTGCCAGCAGCCAAGTGGCCGGCAGGAACAAGCAAGAGACCCAGTACTTC
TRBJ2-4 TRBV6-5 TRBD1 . CASRVTGGAKNIQYF TGTGCCAGCAGGGTAACAGGGGGAGCCAAAAACATTCAGTACTTC
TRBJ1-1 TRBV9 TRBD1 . CASSGWDRGDTEAFF TGTGCCAGCAGCGGATGGGACAGGGGAGACACTGAAGCTTTCTTT
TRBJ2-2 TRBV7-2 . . CASSLLGAGELFF TGTGCCAGCAGCTTACTAGGAGCCGGGGAGCTGTTTTTT
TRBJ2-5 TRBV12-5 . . CASGLAVQGGTQYF TGTGCTAGTGGTTTGGCTGTGCAGGGTGGGACCCAGTACTTC
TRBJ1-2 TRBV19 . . CASRPGGSNYGYTF TGTGCCAGTAGGCCCGGGGGGTCTAACTATGGCTACACCTTC
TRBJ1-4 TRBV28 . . CASSAGRGNEKLFF TGTGCCAGCAGTGCGGGCCGGGGGAATGAAAAACTGTTTTTT
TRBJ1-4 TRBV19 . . CASTRGVSGEKLFF TGTGCCAGTACCCGCGGGGTGAGCGGGGAAAAACTGTTTTTT
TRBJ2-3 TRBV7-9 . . CASSLVRTSTDTQYF TGTGCCAGCAGCTTAGTCAGAACTAGCACAGATACGCAGTATTTT
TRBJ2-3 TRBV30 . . CAWSTPDTQYF TGTGCCTGGTCGACGCCCGATACGCAGTATTTT